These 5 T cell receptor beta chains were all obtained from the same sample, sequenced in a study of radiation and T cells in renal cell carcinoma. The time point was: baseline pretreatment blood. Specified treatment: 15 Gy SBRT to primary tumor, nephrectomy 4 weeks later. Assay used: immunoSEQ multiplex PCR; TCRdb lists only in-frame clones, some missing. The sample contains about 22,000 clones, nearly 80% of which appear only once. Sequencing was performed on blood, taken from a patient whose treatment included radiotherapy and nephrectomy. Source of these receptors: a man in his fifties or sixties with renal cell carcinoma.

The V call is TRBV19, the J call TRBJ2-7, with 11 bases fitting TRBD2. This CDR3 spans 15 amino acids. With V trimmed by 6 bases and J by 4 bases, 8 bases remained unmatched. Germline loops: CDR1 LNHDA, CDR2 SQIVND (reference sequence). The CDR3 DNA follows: TGTGCCAGTAGACTGGGGACTAGCGGCTATTACGAGCAGTACTTC. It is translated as CASRLGTSGYYEQYF.

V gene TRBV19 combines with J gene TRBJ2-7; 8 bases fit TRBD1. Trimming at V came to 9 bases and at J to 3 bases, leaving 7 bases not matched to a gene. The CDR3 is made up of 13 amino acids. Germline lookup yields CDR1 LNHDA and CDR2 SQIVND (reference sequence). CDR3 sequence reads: CASRQGIGYEQYF. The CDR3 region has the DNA TGTGCCAGCAGACAGGGGATCGGCTACGAGCAGTACTTC.

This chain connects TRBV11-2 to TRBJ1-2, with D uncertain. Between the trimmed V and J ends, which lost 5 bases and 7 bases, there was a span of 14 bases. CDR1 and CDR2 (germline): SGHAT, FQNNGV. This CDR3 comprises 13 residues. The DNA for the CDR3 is TGTGCCAGCAGCCTAGGTGGGTCTTCTGGCTACACCTTC. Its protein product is CASSLGGSSGYTF.

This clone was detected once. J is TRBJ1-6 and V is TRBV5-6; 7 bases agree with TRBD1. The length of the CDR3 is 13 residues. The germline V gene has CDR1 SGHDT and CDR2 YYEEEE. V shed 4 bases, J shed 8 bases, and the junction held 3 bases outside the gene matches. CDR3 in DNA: TGTGCCAGCAGCCTGGACAGGTATTCACCCCTCCACTTT. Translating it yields CASSLDRYSPLHF. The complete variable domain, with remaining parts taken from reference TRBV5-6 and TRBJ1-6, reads DAGVTQSPTHLIKTRGQQVTLRCSPKSGHDTVSWYQQALGQGPQFIFQYYEEEERQRGNFPDRFSGHQFPNYSSELNVNALLLGDSALYLCASSLDRYSPLHFGNGTRLTVT.

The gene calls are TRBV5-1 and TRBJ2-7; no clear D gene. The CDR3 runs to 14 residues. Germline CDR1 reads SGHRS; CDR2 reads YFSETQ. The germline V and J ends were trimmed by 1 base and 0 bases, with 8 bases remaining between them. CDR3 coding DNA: TGCGCCAGCAGCTTGCCCTCTAGCTCCTACGAGCAGTACTTC. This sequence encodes CASSLPSSSYEQYF.